The 30 T cell receptor beta chains below all came from one sample that was sequenced in a study of T cells in Graves' hyperthyroidism and ophthalmopathy. The TCR beta CDR3 regions underwent amplification using RNA transcripts as the source. An initial round of RT-PCR targeting the TCR CDR3 relied on the HTBI primer set. TCRdb ran MiXCR on the multiplex PCR reads and lists one entry per CDR3 protein. This table holds some 300,000 distinct CDR3 sequences, roughly 20% found once. Specimen: blood. The receptor set was obtained from a man aged 45-65 years with Graves' ophthalmopathy.

This clonotype was observed a handful of times. V and J are TRBV9 and TRBJ1-1; D remains unclear. The CDR3 is 15 residues long. Germline V gene data show CDR1 as SGDLS and CDR2 as YYNGEE. V lost 0 bases and J 1 base, leaving 10 bases between the germline ends. The CDR3 is CASSVEGASNTEAFF. Here the CDR3 DNA reads TGTGCCAGCAGCGTAGAAGGTGCGTCGAACACTGAAGCTTTCTTT.

This chain uses TRBV10-3 with TRBJ1-2; 11 bases match TRBD1. Germline loops: CDR1 ENHRY, CDR2 SYGVKD. The CDR3 runs 14 residues. V gave up 4 bases and J gave up 8 bases; unmatched junction bases: 6. CDR3 residues: CAISGGQGVIGYTF. DNA of the CDR3: TGTGCCATCAGTGGGGGACAGGGGGTGATAGGCTACACCTTC.

This chain connects TRBV5-1 to TRBJ1-4; D perhaps matches TRBD1 (6 bases). Trimming removed 1 base at V and 3 bases at J, with 10 bases between. Germline values: CDR1 SGHRS, CDR2 YFSETQ. The CDR3 totals 15 residues. The CDR3 is CASSLKAGANEKLFF. The CDR3 DNA reads as TGCGCCAGCAGCTTGAAAGCAGGGGCTAATGAAAAACTGTTTTTT.

This chain uses TRBV10-3 with TRBJ2-2; TRBD2 aligns across 8 bases. V gave up 2 bases and J gave up 3 bases; unmatched junction bases: 2. The CDR3 length is 15 residues. The germline V gene has CDR1 ENHRY and CDR2 SYGVKD. CDR3 in DNA: TGTGCCATCAGTGAGGCAGCGGGAGACACCGGGGAGCTGTTTTTT. Translating it yields CAISEAAGDTGELFF.

In this sample, this clonotype turned up many times. The CDR3 DNA is TGTGCCAGCAGCACTCAGGTACCAGTTGTGACCTACGAGCAGTACTTC. It is translated as CASSTQVPVVTYEQYF. The chain recombines TRBV11-2 with TRBJ2-7, with D hard to call. Germline V gene sequence: CDR1 SGHAT, CDR2 FQNNGV. The CDR3 totals 16 residues. V lost 5 bases and J 2 bases, leaving 19 bases between the germline ends. The variable domain in full, completed from reference TRBV11-2 and TRBJ2-7, reads EAGVAQSPRYKIIEKRQSVAFWCNPISGHATLYWYQQILGQGPKLLIQFQNNGVVDDSQLPKDRFSAERLKGVDSTLKIQPAKLEDSAVYLCASSTQVPVVTYEQYFGPGTRLTVT.

This clonotype was seen repeatedly, ten times or more. This chain connects TRBV7-8 to TRBJ1-5; no reliable D call. V shed 1 base and J shed 7 bases, with 11 bases lying between them. The CDR3 contains 14 residues. Germline V CDR1 and CDR2: SGHVS, FQNEAQ. In DNA, the CDR3 is TGTGCCAGCAGCTTAGATCCGGGGAGACAGCCCCAGCATTTT. It is translated as CASSLDPGRQPQHF. Full variable domain (rest looked up from reference TRBV7-8 and TRBJ1-5): GAGVSQSPRYKVAKRGQDVALRCDPISGHVSLFWYQQALGQGPEFLTYFQNEAQLDKSGLPSDRFFAERPEGSVSTLKIQRTQQEDSAVYLCASSLDPGRQPQHFGDGTRLSIL.

The chain joins TRBV20-1 to TRBJ2-3; 9 bases match TRBD2. The J segment lost 3 bases and the V segment lost 7 bases, leaving 11 bases of the junction unmatched. CDR1 and CDR2 from the germline V gene are DFQATT and SNEGSKA (reference sequence). This CDR3 has 15 residues. CDR3 coding DNA: TGCAGTGGCCAGCCCCTAGCGGGATCAACAGATACGCAGTATTTT. It specifies CSGQPLAGSTDTQYF.

This clonotype appeared many times. The rearrangement links TRBV20-1 to TRBJ2-1; 8 bases line up with TRBD2. The germline CDR1 and CDR2 sequences are DFQATT and SNEGSKA (reference sequence). After removal of 0 bases from V and 3 bases from J, the junction contained 7 bases not matched to a gene. This CDR3 has 16 amino acids. The CDR3 nucleotides are TGCAGTGCTAGAGATGGACGGGGGGGGATCTACAATGAGCAGTTCTTC. Protein product: CSARDGRGGIYNEQFF.

Many counts were recorded for this clonotype. This chain links TRBV3-1 with TRBJ1-4; tentative D call: TRBD1 (6 bases). CDR1 and CDR2 from the germline V gene are LGHDT and YNNKEL (reference sequence). The V end was cut by 0 bases, the J end by 8 bases, with 13 bases between. This CDR3 comprises 15 residues. The DNA of the CDR3 is TGTGCCAGCAGCCAAGAGTCCGGACAGCGGGAAAAACTGTTTTTT. Translating gives CASSQESGQREKLFF.

This chain connects TRBV2 to TRBJ2-2; 7 bases are a match to TRBD1. The ends lost 7 bases at V and 6 bases at J; junction bases unmatched: 11. Germline CDR1 reads SNHLY; CDR2 reads FYNNEI. The CDR3 totals 15 residues. CDR3 residues: CASKVETGQAGELFF. CDR3 in DNA: TGTGCCAGCAAGGTTGAGACAGGGCAGGCCGGGGAGCTGTTTTTT.

This clonotype was seen at least ten times. The rearrangement joins TRBV7-3 to TRBJ2-1, with 7 bases matching TRBD2. CDR3 size: 15 residues. Germline loops: CDR1 SGHTA, CDR2 FQGTGA. V lost 2 bases, J lost 7 bases, and 8 bases stayed unmatched. The CDR3 nucleotides are TGTGCCAGCAGCTTAGGCGGGAGTCCCGGGAATGAGCAGTTCTTC. Translated: CASSLGGSPGNEQFF.

This clonotype was seen at least ten times. The chain employs TRBV3-1 and TRBJ2-7; no firm D call. Germline-derived CDR1 and CDR2 are LGHDT and YNNKEL (reference sequence). The CDR3 has 13 residues. Trimming pared 1 base from V and 6 bases from J, leaving 10 bases between. The CDR3 is CASSQGIPREQYF. The DNA of the CDR3 is TGTGCCAGCAGCCAAGGAATCCCTCGCGAGCAGTACTTC.

In its sample, this clonotype was seen a few times. The genes are TRBV6-1 and TRBJ2-7; no definite D call. The germline V and J ends were trimmed by 5 bases and 3 bases, with 14 bases remaining between them. Looked up from germline, CDR1 is MNHNS and CDR2 is SASEGT. The CDR3 length is 14 residues. The CDR3 region has the DNA TGTGCCAGCAGTCTAGACTTAACCTACTACGAGCAGTACTTC. Protein sequence: CASSLDLTYYEQYF.

The chain carries TRBV27 and TRBJ2-3, with TRBD2 identical over 10 bases. Per the germline V gene, CDR1 is MNHEY and CDR2 is SMNVEV (reference sequence). This CDR3 is 17 amino acids long. The V and J ends lost 5 bases and 0 bases, in that order; junction bases with no gene match: 8. As DNA, the CDR3 is TGTGCCAGCAGTACCCAACTAGCGGGACGAAGCACAGATACGCAGTATTTT. Amino acids: CASSTQLAGRSTDTQYF.

The chain uses TRBV7-9 and TRBJ2-1, with TRBD2 matching 8 bases. Germline trimming cut 1 base from V and 6 bases from J; bases unmatched to any gene: 14. Germline V gene data show CDR1 as SEHNR and CDR2 as FQNEAQ (reference sequence). The CDR3 has 18 residues. The CDR3 DNA follows: TGTGCCAGCAGCTTAGACGCCTACGGGAGGGGAGGAGGCAATGAGCAGTTCTTC. Protein: CASSLDAYGRGGGNEQFF.

This clonotype was counted many times. The chain carries TRBV12-3 or TRBV12-4 and TRBJ2-1; D is perhaps TRBD1 (6 bases). V was clipped by 7 bases and J by 1 base, with 11 bases between them. The CDR3 extends over 14 amino acids. The CDR3 spells CASTPDRSYNEQFF. The CDR3 nucleotides read TGTGCCAGCACCCCAGACAGGTCCTACAATGAGCAGTTCTTC.

As regards this clonotype: A much larger clone differs from this one at a single base, so this may be a read error. The V gene is TRBV2, the J gene TRBJ2-7, with 12 bases fitting TRBD2. After removal of 2 bases from V and 5 bases from J, the junction contained 1 base not matched to a gene. The germline CDR1 and CDR2 sequences are SNHLY and FYNNEI. The CDR3 loop spans 14 amino acids. The CDR3 here is CASSELAGGHEQYF. DNA for the CDR3: TGTGCCAGCAGTGAACTAGCGGGAGGGCACGAGCAGTACTTC.

This clonotype was counted ten times or more. The chain recombines TRBV7-8 with TRBJ2-1; 13 bases are a match to TRBD2. V was clipped by 5 bases and J by 8 bases; unmatched bases: 9. Germline CDR1 is SGHVS and CDR2 is FQNEAQ. This CDR3 has 16 residues. The CDR3, as DNA: TGTGCCAGCAGCCGCGGACTAGCGGGAGATCGGGATGAGCAGTTCTTC. This encodes CASSRGLAGDRDEQFF.

This chain links TRBV30 with TRBJ1-2, with TRBD1 identical over 12 bases. CDR1 is GTSNPN and CDR2 is SVGIG in the germline V gene (reference sequence). This CDR3 spans 18 amino acids. The junction had 17 bases not matched to a gene; V was cut back by 5 bases and J by 4 bases. The chain's CDR3 is CAWGTLGDRGRQGYGYTF. DNA for the CDR3: TGTGCCTGGGGTACTCTGGGGGACAGGGGGCGCCAGGGCTATGGCTACACCTTC. The entire variable domain, with the rest obtained from reference TRBV30 and TRBJ1-2, is as follows: SQTIHQWPATLVQPVGSPLSLECTVEGTSNPNLYWYRQAAGRGLQLLFYSVGIGQISSEVPQNLSASRPQDRQFILSSKKLLLSDSGFYLCAWGTLGDRGRQGYGYTFGSGTRLTVV.

This clonotype has at least ten counts. The gene calls are TRBV11-2 and TRBJ1-4; D is unclear. Trimming left V 2 bases short and J 7 bases short, with 8 bases between. Looked up from germline, CDR1 is SGHAT and CDR2 is FQNNGV. There are 13 residues in the CDR3. The CDR3 DNA follows: TGTGCCAGCAGCTTATCCGACGGTGAAAAACTGTTTTTT. Its protein is CASSLSDGEKLFF.

This clonotype was counted only a few times. The genes are TRBV15 and TRBJ2-1; no definite D call. The V gene lost 1 base and the J gene lost 12 bases, with 13 bases spanning the gap. The germline V gene has CDR1 LNHNV and CDR2 YYDKDF (reference sequence). This CDR3 is built from 13 residues. The CDR3 here is CATSRAGNERQFF. CDR3 DNA sequence: TGTGCCACCAGCAGAGCAGGCAACGAGAGGCAGTTCTTC.

The chain uses TRBV2 and TRBJ2-7; TRBD1 is a possible D gene (5 bases). CDR1 is SNHLY, CDR2 FYNNEI, per germline. V was trimmed by 5 bases and J by 0 bases, leaving 20 bases between them. The CDR3 totals 17 residues. CDR3 nucleotides: TGTGCCAGCAGTTTATCGGCCCTTGGGGCGAGCTCCTACGAGCAGTACTTC. Protein sequence: CASSLSALGASSYEQYF.

This clonotype was counted at least ten times. The chain uses TRBV28 and TRBJ1-1; D gene ambiguous. Per germline, CDR1 MDHEN and CDR2 SYDVKM. Trimming removed 7 bases from V and 0 bases from J, with 18 bases in between. The CDR3 has 16 amino acids. CDR3 coding DNA: TGTGCCAGCACCCCTCACCCGGACTCTATGAACACTGAAGCTTTCTTT. Translation gives CASTPHPDSMNTEAFF.

The chain is built from TRBV15 and TRBJ2-5; D unclear. This CDR3 has 15 amino acids. V was clipped by 0 bases and J by 1 base, with 9 bases between them. The germline V gene encodes CDR1 LNHNV and CDR2 YYDKDF (reference sequence). The CDR3 nucleotides are TGTGCCACCAGCAGAGATGTGCCGTCCCAAGAGACCCAGTACTTC. Encoded protein: CATSRDVPSQETQYF.

Ten or more counts support this clonotype. The chain couples TRBV6-1 to TRBJ2-2; TRBD2 might be the D (7 bases). V was pared by 6 bases and J by 1 base, with 15 bases between. The CDR3 loop spans 16 amino acids. Germline CDR1 is MNHNS and CDR2 is SASEGT. The CDR3 nucleotides are TGTGCCAGCAGCGCTAGGGGGGGACTGAACACCGGGGAGCTGTTTTTT. It codes for CASSARGGLNTGELFF.

This clonotype appeared many times. A much larger clone sits a single nucleotide away, making a read error possible. This rearrangement joins TRBV11-2 to TRBJ2-1; TRBD1 aligns across 10 bases. The CDR3 has 15 amino acids. Trimming cost V 0 bases and J 8 bases; bases outside gene matches: 4. CDR1 is SGHAT and CDR2 is FQNNGV in the germline V gene. The chain's CDR3 is CASSLEGTGADEQFF. The CDR3 DNA follows: TGTGCCAGCAGCTTAGAGGGGACAGGGGCGGATGAGCAGTTCTTC.

The sample holds many counts of this clonotype. The J gene is TRBJ1-5, the V gene TRBV28, with D unresolved. This CDR3 region has 14 residues. V was clipped by 3 bases and J by 5 bases, with 11 bases between them. Germline V gene data show CDR1 as MDHEN and CDR2 as SYDVKM. The CDR3 coding sequence is TGTGCCAGCAGTTTCGCACAGATCCATCAGCCCCAGCATTTT. This sequence encodes CASSFAQIHQPQHF. The full variable domain, its missing parts supplied by reference TRBV28 and TRBJ1-5, is DVKVTQSSRYLVKRTGEKVFLECVQDMDHENMFWYRQDPGLGLRLIYFSYDVKMKEKGDIPEGYSVSREKKERFSLILESASTNQTSMYLCASSFAQIHQPQHFGDGTRLSIL.

Ten or more counts support this clonotype. This rearrangement joins TRBV5-1 to TRBJ2-3; weak D call: TRBD2 (7 bases). The germline gives CDR1 SGHRS, CDR2 YFSETQ. This CDR3 has 15 residues. The V end was cut by 6 bases, the J end by 2 bases, with 16 bases between. CDR3 amino acids: CASTLGGTPTDTQYF. The DNA for the CDR3 is TGCGCCAGCACGCTGGGGGGGACACCCACAGATACGCAGTATTTT.

This clonotype came up many times. J is TRBJ2-3 and V is TRBV28; TRBD2 is a possible D gene (6 bases). The V gene's germline CDR1 is MDHEN and CDR2 SYDVKM. The CDR3 length is 15 residues. Between the trimmed V and J ends, which lost 6 bases and 1 base, there was a span of 14 bases. CDR3 region: CASSPGGPGTDTQYF. For the CDR3, the DNA is TGTGCCAGCAGCCCCGGAGGGCCGGGCACAGATACGCAGTATTTT.

The V call is TRBV19, the J call TRBJ1-2, with a tentative D call TRBD1 (6 bases). Per germline, CDR1 LNHDA and CDR2 SQIVND (reference sequence). This CDR3 has 16 amino acids. Trimming left V 5 bases short and J 8 bases short, with 24 bases between. CDR3 residues: CASSWTQGFPNRGYTF. The CDR3 DNA is TGTGCCAGTAGTTGGACCCAGGGGTTCCCGAATAGAGGCTACACCTTC.